This is a list of T cell receptor beta chains from one sample in a study of spatial heterogeneity in lung cancer. From the 5' RACE reads, TCRdb called clonotypes with MiXCR, one entry per CDR3 protein. The sample lists some 96,000 distinct CDR3 sequences, 4.4% occurring once. The source material was lung tumor tissue, sampled at surgery. The receptors derive from a male donor with early-stage non-small cell lung cancer. Each CDR3 is given with its conserved first and last residue. The D gene is left open where the match is weak. Size is stated for part of the rows, as once, few or many counts, or as a class when the clone is expanded.

j_gene	d_gene	abundance	v_gene	len	CDR3nt	CDR3aa
TRBJ1-5	NA	few	TRBV27	15	TGTGCCAGTACTCCGGGGGGTCGGGGCAATCAGCCCCAGCATTTT	CASTPGGRGNQPQHF
TRBJ1-2	NA	many	TRBV7-9	14	TGTGCCAGCAGCACATCAGGGGTAAACTATGGCTACACCTTC	CASSTSGVNYGYTF
TRBJ1-1	NA	many	TRBV13	13	TGTGCCAGCTCCGAGGTGACAGTGACTGAAGCTTTCTTT	CASSEVTVTEAFF
TRBJ1-5	NA	many	TRBV6-6	12	TGTGCCAGCAACCTGGGGAATCAGCCCCAGCATTTT	CASNLGNQPQHF
TRBJ2-3	NA	few	TRBV11-2	18	TGTGCCAGCAGCCCCATTAGGGGGACTTCCCCCAACACAGATACGCAGTATTTT	CASSPIRGTSPNTDTQYF
TRBJ1-4	TRBD1	many	TRBV6-1	14	TGTGCCAGCCGGACAGGGGATACTAATGAAAAACTGTTTTTT	CASRTGDTNEKLFF
TRBJ2-7	TRBD1	many	TRBV4-2	15	TGTGCCAGCAGCCAAACCCGGGACAGGGCCTACGAGCAGTACTTC	CASSQTRDRAYEQYF
TRBJ1-1	NA	many	TRBV20-1	14	TGCAGTGCTCCCGACTGGGGATTGAACACTGAAGCTTTCTTT	CSAPDWGLNTEAFF
TRBJ1-5	NA	many	TRBV28	18	TGTGCCAGCGAATACCTTAGGACAACAAGCCGTAGCAATCAGCCCCAGCATTTT	CASEYLRTTSRSNQPQHF
TRBJ1-4	NA	few	TRBV20-1	12	TGCAGTGCTAGCCCCCAAGGTGAAAAACTGTTTTTT	CSASPQGEKLFF
TRBJ2-2	NA	many	TRBV9	18	TGTGCCAGCAGCGATTCGCAGACTCGCCTACCGAACACCGGGGAGCTGTTTTTT	CASSDSQTRLPNTGELFF
TRBJ2-5	NA	NA	TRBV7-6	15	TGTGCCAGCAGCTTAGATGGGACGAAACTGGAGACCCAGTACTTC	CASSLDGTKLETQYF
TRBJ1-5	NA	many	TRBV4-1	17	TGCGCCAGCAGCCGCGTATTTCCAAAACCTGAGAATCAGCCCCAGCATTTT	CASSRVFPKPENQPQHF
TRBJ2-1	NA	few	TRBV5-4	14	TGTGCCACCATCGCCCAATATAAGAACAATGAGCAGTTCTTC	CATIAQYKNNEQFF
TRBJ2-7	NA	many	TRBV7-7	16	TGTGCCAGCAGCTTAAGTAATCCAGGGCTTTGGCACGAGCAGTACTTC	CASSLSNPGLWHEQYF
TRBJ2-2	NA	many	TRBV6-6	16	TGTGCCAGCAGTTACCAGGGACCCTCGAACACCGGGGAGCTGTTTTTT	CASSYQGPSNTGELFF
TRBJ2-7	NA	NA	TRBV6-1	14	TGTGCCAGCAGTGCCCTACGGGATCGGTACAAGCAGTACTTC	CASSALRDRYKQYF
TRBJ2-5	NA	many	TRBV3-1	11	TGTGCCAGCAGCCAAAGGGGTACCCAGTACTTC	CASSQRGTQYF
TRBJ1-2	TRBD1	many	TRBV5-1	16	TGCGCCAGCAGCTCTCCAGGGGGCGCGGGGAACTATGGCTACACCTTC	CASSSPGGAGNYGYTF
TRBJ2-1	NA	many	TRBV29-1	15	TGCAGCGTTGAGAGGACCGGGAAAGGGTACAATGAGCAGTTCTTC	CSVERTGKGYNEQFF
TRBJ2-1	TRBD1	many	TRBV29-1	13	TGCAGCGTAGACAGGGGGCTAATCGATGAGCAGTTCTTC	CSVDRGLIDEQFF
TRBJ2-1	TRBD1	many	TRBV20-1	14	TGCAGTGCTCCACGACAGGGGGCAGTCAATGAGCAGTTCTTC	CSAPRQGAVNEQFF
TRBJ2-7	NA	many	TRBV6-5	13	TGTGCCAGCAGTTACTCGAAAGGATCGACGGAGTACTTC	CASSYSKGSTEYF
TRBJ2-7	NA	many	TRBV15	14	TGTGCCACCAGCAGAGACTTCACTGCCTACGAGCAGTACTTC	CATSRDFTAYEQYF
TRBJ2-2	NA	many	TRBV28	14	TGTGCCAGCAGTTTCCGGAGACGGACCGGGGAGCTGTTTTTT	CASSFRRRTGELFF
TRBJ2-5	TRBD1	NA	TRBV7-9	17	TGTGCCAGCAGCTTAGGGGGGACAGGCGGACCCCAAGAGACCCAGTACTTC	CASSLGGTGGPQETQYF
TRBJ1-2	NA	many	TRBV28	15	TGTGCCAGCAGTTTATCAGGATCAGCTAACTATGGCTACACCTTC	CASSLSGSANYGYTF
TRBJ2-3	TRBD1	many	TRBV10-2	16	TGCGCCAGCAGAAAGACAGGGGAGTTAGGGACAGATACGCAGTATTTT	CASRKTGELGTDTQYF
TRBJ1-2	NA	many	TRBV6-5	14	TGTGCCAGCAGTTACTCCGCAGGGGACTATGGCTACACCTTC	CASSYSAGDYGYTF
TRBJ1-2	NA	many	TRBV28	13	TGTGCCAGCAGTTCCCCCCAGCGGGTTGGCTACACCTTC	CASSSPQRVGYTF
TRBJ2-1	NA	many	TRBV6-1	15	TGTGCCAGCAGTGAATTCCAGGGGACGGGTCTTGAGCAGTTCTTC	CASSEFQGTGLEQFF
TRBJ1-2	TRBD1	few	TRBV30	14	TGTGCCTGGAGTGTATCAGGGGGCGCTTCTGGCTACACCTTC	CAWSVSGGASGYTF
TRBJ1-2	TRBD1	many	TRBV2	14	TGTGCCAGCAACTTCCGACAGGGCGGCTATGGCTACACCTTC	CASNFRQGGYGYTF
TRBJ2-7	TRBD2	many	TRBV6-5	16	TGTGCCAGCAGTTCGACGCCCGGGACTAGCGACTACGAGCAGTACTTC	CASSSTPGTSDYEQYF
TRBJ1-1	NA	many	TRBV30	12	TGTGCCTGGAGAGGAATGAACACTGAAGCTTTCTTT	CAWRGMNTEAFF
TRBJ1-1	NA	many	TRBV11-2	13	TGTGCCAGCAGCTTAGGGTTGATTACTGAAGCTTTCTTT	CASSLGLITEAFF
TRBJ2-7	NA	many	TRBV7-2	13	TGTGCCAGCAGCTTCGACGGGACCTACGAGCAGTACTTC	CASSFDGTYEQYF
TRBJ2-3	TRBD1	few	TRBV7-9	16	TGTGCCAGCAGCTTACCCCCCGGGACAGGGTTAGATACGCAGTATTTT	CASSLPPGTGLDTQYF
TRBJ1-4	NA	NA	TRBV27	14	TGTGCCAGTGACTGGTTAGGGTTCGGAGAAAAACTGTTTTTT	CASDWLGFGEKLFF
TRBJ2-7	NA	many	TRBV20-1	14	TGCAGGGTCCAACGGGGATCTAGCTCCTACGAGCAGTACTTC	CRVQRGSSSYEQYF
TRBJ2-7	NA	many	TRBV10-1	12	TGCGCCAGCAGTGAGCCGGGTTACGAGCAGTACTTC	CASSEPGYEQYF
TRBJ2-7	NA	many	TRBV6-1	11	TGTGCCGTCTCGACGGTCTACGAGCAGTACTTC	CAVSTVYEQYF
TRBJ2-1	NA	many	TRBV6-5	14	TGTGCCAGCAGTTACGCGGACCGAAACAATGAGCAGTTCTTC	CASSYADRNNEQFF
TRBJ2-2	NA	many	TRBV9	15	TGTGCCAGCAGCGTAGGAAGGACGTGGGGCGGGGAGCTGTTTTTT	CASSVGRTWGGELFF
TRBJ1-1	NA	many	TRBV12-3/TRBV12-4	12	TGTGCCAGCACCTGGGGGATCACTGAAGCTTTCTTT	CASTWGITEAFF
TRBJ2-6	NA	NA	TRBV9	14	TGTGCCAGCAGCGTAGACGGAGCGGCCAACGTCCTGACTTTC	CASSVDGAANVLTF